Listed here are 23 T cell receptor beta chains from one sample, sequenced in a study of T cell responses to AZD1222 COVID-19 vaccine. The data were produced by immunoSEQ multiplex PCR, yet TCRdb's version contains in-frame clones alone and is incomplete. The sample shows 95,000 to 150,000 clones, about 92% of them seen only once. Sequencing was performed on peripheral blood, taken 28 days after the second AZD1222 dose. Receptor source: an adult who received the AZD1222 COVID-19 vaccine.

In DNA form, the CDR3 reads TGCAGTGCTAGACAAGAAGAGACCCAGTACTTC. Its translation: CSARQEETQYF. The chain joins TRBV20-1 to TRBJ2-5; unclear D gene. This CDR3 has 11 amino acids. CDR1 DFQATT and CDR2 SNEGSKA come from the germline V gene (reference sequence). V lost 2 bases to trimming and J lost 3 bases, with 4 bases between them.

The genes are TRBV11-2 and TRBJ2-7; TRBD1 matches at 8 bases. Germline loops: CDR1 SGHAT, CDR2 FQNNGV. The CDR3 length is 16 residues. The junction had 8 bases not matched to a gene; V was cut back by 1 base and J by 3 bases. The CDR3 loop reads CASSLASGTGLYEQYF. CDR3 DNA sequence: TGTGCCAGCAGCTTAGCTTCCGGGACAGGCCTCTACGAGCAGTACTTC.

The CDR3 sequence: CASRTISLPGLAGGNEQFF. CDR3 nucleotide sequence: TGTGCCAGCCGCACCATCTCGCTTCCGGGACTAGCGGGGGGCAATGAGCAGTTCTTC. The gene calls are TRBV28 and TRBJ2-1, with TRBD2 identical over 15 bases. This CDR3 has 19 amino acids. Germline-derived CDR1 and CDR2 are MDHEN and SYDVKM. With V trimmed by 8 bases and J by 6 bases, 17 bases remained unmatched.

The chain is built from TRBV5-4 and TRBJ1-1; TRBD1 might be the D (5 bases). V lost 4 bases to trimming and J lost 4 bases, with 20 bases between them. In germline, CDR1 is SGHNT, CDR2 YYREEE (reference sequence). CDR3 length: 16 residues. CDR3 loop: CASSLGWGSGATEAFF. The CDR3, as DNA: TGTGCCAGCAGCCTGGGGTGGGGGAGTGGAGCCACTGAAGCTTTCTTT.

The V call is TRBV7-2, the J call TRBJ1-6; 9 bases map to TRBD1. Looked up from germline, CDR1 is SGHTA and CDR2 is FQGNSA. The V and J ends lost 1 base and 6 bases, in that order; junction bases with no gene match: 4. This CDR3 has 16 residues. The CDR3 DNA follows: TGTGCCAGCAGCTTAGTAGGACAGGGGCTTAATTCACCCCTCCACTTT. Amino acids: CASSLVGQGLNSPLHF.

CDR3 region: CATSEAGYNEQFF. The CDR3 nucleotides read TGTGCCACCAGTGAAGCAGGGTACAATGAGCAGTTCTTC. The V and J genes are TRBV24-1 and TRBJ2-1; D might be TRBD1 (5 bases). Looked up from germline, CDR1 is KGHDR and CDR2 is SFDVKD. The ends were cut back, 4 bases at V and 4 bases at J, with 7 bases in the middle. CDR3 size: 13 residues.

The chain has TRBV28 and TRBJ2-7; no firm D call. Germline V lookup: CDR1 MDHEN, CDR2 SYDVKM. V lost 1 base to trimming and J lost 4 bases, with 20 bases between them. The CDR3 has 17 residues. The CDR3 here is CASSLFPIGRPRYEQYF. CDR3 coding DNA: TGTGCCAGCAGTTTATTCCCGATTGGCAGGCCCCGATACGAGCAGTACTTC. The full variable domain, in which reference TRBV28 and TRBJ2-7 provide the parts outside the CDR3, is DVKVTQSSRYLVKRTGEKVFLECVQDMDHENMFWYRQDPGLGLRLIYFSYDVKMKEKGDIPEGYSVSREKKERFSLILESASTNQTSMYLCASSLFPIGRPRYEQYFGPGTRLTVT.

The genes are TRBV4-2 and TRBJ1-5; D perhaps matches TRBD1 (5 bases). The germline V gene encodes CDR1 LGHNA and CDR2 YNFKEQ. Trimming left V 0 bases short and J 0 bases short, with 15 bases between. The CDR3 extends over 18 amino acids. DNA for the CDR3: TGTGCCAGCAGCCAAGAGGGGGGGGGTCGATATAGCAATCAGCCCCAGCATTTT. Its translation: CASSQEGGGRYSNQPQHF.

The V gene is TRBV29-1, the J gene TRBJ1-1; TRBD1 aligns across 8 bases. The V segment lost 7 bases and the J segment 5 bases; nucleotides outside the gene matches: 6. Germline V gene sequence: CDR1 SQVTM, CDR2 ANQGSEA. The CDR3 covers 12 residues. DNA for the CDR3: TGCAGCGCCGACAGGGGATGGACTGAAGCTTTCTTT. Translating it yields CSADRGWTEAFF.

The gene calls are TRBV5-6 and TRBJ2-1; either TRBD1 or TRBD2 may fit D (5 bases each). The V gene lost 2 bases and the J gene lost 2 bases, with 11 bases spanning the gap. The CDR3 covers 15 residues. CDR1 is SGHDT and CDR2 is YYEEEE in the germline V gene. CDR3 protein: CASSFRDGTYNEQFF. The DNA of the CDR3 is TGTGCCAGCAGCTTCCGGGACGGAACCTACAATGAGCAGTTCTTC. The variable domain in full, completed from reference TRBV5-6 and TRBJ2-1, reads DAGVTQSPTHLIKTRGQQVTLRCSPKSGHDTVSWYQQALGQGPQFIFQYYEEEERQRGNFPDRFSGHQFPNYSSELNVNALLLGDSALYLCASSFRDGTYNEQFFGPGTRLTVL.

This sequence joins TRBV28 and TRBJ1-1; 10 bases are shared with TRBD1. V gave up 4 bases and J gave up 5 bases; unmatched junction bases: 7. The CDR3 totals 15 residues. The germline V gene encodes CDR1 MDHEN and CDR2 SYDVKM. The CDR3 sequence: CASSSSGTGVTEAFF. The CDR3 nucleotides are TGTGCCAGCAGTTCGTCCGGGACAGGGGTGACTGAAGCTTTCTTT.

V is TRBV7-2 and J is TRBJ1-1, with 8 bases identical to TRBD1. Germline V gene sequence: CDR1 SGHTA, CDR2 FQGNSA. Trimming removed 1 base from V and 5 bases from J; junction bases left unmatched: 3. CDR3 length: 14 amino acids. CDR3 nucleotides: TGTGCCAGCAGCTTAGACAGGGGGGTTACTGAAGCTTTCTTT. Its protein product is CASSLDRGVTEAFF.

V usage is TRBV27 and J usage is TRBJ2-7; 7 bases agree with TRBD1. The V segment lost 6 bases and the J segment 6 bases; nucleotides outside the gene matches: 8. Per the germline V gene, CDR1 is MNHEY and CDR2 is SMNVEV (reference sequence). CDR3 length equals 13 residues. The CDR3 DNA is TGTGCCAGCAGCCCAGGACAGGCAGCCGAGCAGTACTTC. It yields the protein CASSPGQAAEQYF.

V and J are TRBV18 and TRBJ1-1; D may be TRBD1 (6 bases). Germline V gene sequence: CDR1 KGHSH, CDR2 LQKENI. The CDR3 sequence is 15 residues long. Deletions cut 0 bases from V and 5 bases from J, with 13 bases between. Written as DNA, the CDR3 is TGTGCCAGCTCACCACCGGTGGGGGCGCGAACTGAAGCTTTCTTT. This gives the protein CASSPPVGARTEAFF. The full variable domain, rest sourced from reference TRBV18 and TRBJ1-1, is NAGVMQNPRHLVRRRGQEARLRCSPMKGHSHVYWYRQLPEEGLKFMVYLQKENIIDESGMPKERFSAEFPKEGPSILRIQQVVRGDSAAYFCASSPPVGARTEAFFGQGTRLTVV.

V is TRBV29-1 and J is TRBJ2-7; no clear D gene. There are 15 residues in the CDR3. Per germline, CDR1 SQVTM and CDR2 ANQGSEA. V lost 1 base and J lost 1, with 14 bases in between. This chain's CDR3 is CSVEVSGDASYEQYF. The CDR3 nucleotides read TGCAGCGTTGAAGTTAGTGGCGACGCGTCCTACGAGCAGTACTTC.

This chain uses TRBV28 with TRBJ2-7; possible D gene TRBD1, 7 bases. Trimming removed 5 bases from V and 1 base from J, with 15 bases in between. CDR3 length: 15 residues. From germline, CDR1 is MDHEN and CDR2 SYDVKM. This CDR3 is CASSLGGTVSYEQYF. CDR3 in DNA: TGTGCCAGCAGTCTTGGAGGGACAGTTTCCTACGAGCAGTACTTC.

The chain joins TRBV15 to TRBJ1-2; D is unclear. Trimming cost V 3 bases and J 3 bases, with 14 bases left between them. Per germline, CDR1 LNHNV and CDR2 YYDKDF (reference sequence). The CDR3 has 15 amino acids. As DNA, the CDR3 is TGTGCCACCAGCAGGCCTGACGCAACCTACTATGGCTACACCTTC. Translation: CATSRPDATYYGYTF.

The chain carries TRBV24-1 and TRBJ1-5, with 7 bases matching TRBD1. Germline CDR1 is KGHDR and CDR2 is SFDVKD. This CDR3 has 18 residues. V gave up 4 bases and J gave up 2 bases; unmatched junction bases: 13. CDR3 in amino acids: CATSDPGGQTEGNQPQHF. In DNA, the CDR3 is TGTGCCACCAGTGACCCAGGGGGACAGACGGAGGGCAATCAGCCCCAGCATTTT.

The genes are TRBV4-1 and TRBJ2-2; the D gene could be TRBD1 or TRBD2 (5 bases each). The CDR3 runs to 14 residues. CDR1 is MGHRA and CDR2 is YSYEKL in the germline V gene. The V gene lost 3 bases and the J gene lost 6 bases, with 11 bases spanning the gap. This chain's CDR3 is CASSHRDPPGELFF. CDR3 DNA: TGCGCCAGCAGCCACCGGGACCCCCCCGGGGAGCTGTTTTTT.

The chain uses TRBV19 and TRBJ1-1, with TRBD1 matching 8 bases. The CDR3 consists of 16 residues. Per germline, CDR1 LNHDA and CDR2 SQIVND (reference sequence). V lost 3 bases and J lost 4; bases outside the gene matches: 10. Here the CDR3 DNA reads TGTGCCAGTAGTATGAGGGCCGACAGGGGAGGCACTGAAGCTTTCTTT. This translates into CASSMRADRGGTEAFF.

The chain carries TRBV7-8 and TRBJ1-5, with 7 bases fitting TRBD1. With 2 bases clipped from V and 5 bases from J, the junction kept 6 bases outside the gene matches. The germline CDR1 and CDR2 sequences are SGHVS and FQNEAQ. The CDR3 contains 15 residues. DNA of the CDR3: TGTGCCAGCAGCTTAAAGGGGGCCACACATCAGCCCCAGCATTTT. It specifies CASSLKGATHQPQHF.

This clone has only one observation. V usage is TRBV21-1 and J usage is TRBJ2-5; TRBD2 reflects the table's D call only, with no check against the DNA. TRBV21-1 is a documented pseudogene. This CDR3 has 17 amino acids. The CDR3 nucleotides read TGTGCCAGCAGCAAAGGTAGCGGGAGGCCCGGTGGGTGGACCCAGTACTTC. Translation: CASSKGSGRPGGWTQYF.

V gene TRBV19 combines with J gene TRBJ2-6; D ambiguous. V was cut by 1 base and J by 2 bases, with 3 bases left in between. CDR1 and CDR2 (germline): LNHDA, SQIVND (reference sequence). The CDR3 extends over 14 amino acids. The CDR3 protein is CASSIAAGANVLTF. DNA for the CDR3: TGTGCCAGTAGTATAGCGGCTGGGGCCAACGTCCTGACTTTC.